These T cell receptor beta chains were read from a single sample in a study of CD8+CD57+ T cells in acquired aplastic anemia. TCRdb re-analysed the reads in MiXCR, keeping a single row per CDR3 protein. Of 400,000 to 500,000 distinct CDR3 sequences listed, around 72% are singletons. Sequencing was carried out using sorted CD4+, CD8+, or CD8+CD57+ T cells (not recorded which) from PBMCs. The source is a human donor in good health, serving as a control. Both conserved end residues are part of each CDR3. The order of the fields is D gene, clone size, J gene, V gene, CDR3 DNA, CDR3 protein. A D gene is named only where the DNA matches it firmly. Size is stated for part of the rows, as once, few or many counts, or as a class when the clone is expanded.

>-|many|TRBJ2-5|TRBV20-1
TGCAGTGCTAGAGAAGTAGTGGCTCAAGAGACCCAGTACTTC
CSAREVVAQETQYF
>TRBD1|-|TRBJ1-3|TRBV20-1
TGCAGTGCTAGTCGGGGACAGGGTTACATATATTTT
CSASRGQGYIYF
>TRBD2|-|TRBJ2-1|TRBV7-3
TGTGCCAGCAGTAGGCACGGGGGGGGAAGCAACGCGCAGTTCTTC
CASSRHGGGSNAQFF
>-|-|TRBJ1-2|TRBV7-2
-
CASSLSGERPSTSYGYTF
>-|many|TRBJ1-2|TRBV19
TGTGCCAGTAGTATAGAGGGTGGCTACACCTTC
CASSIEGGYTF
>-|-|TRBJ2-3|TRBV2
TGTGCCAGCAGGAGGGTTACAGATACGCAGTATTTT
CASRRVTDTQYF
>-|many|TRBJ2-3|TRBV6-5
TGTGCCAGCAAAGTTGACGGCACAGATACGCAGTATTTT
CASKVDGTDTQYF
>-|-|TRBJ2-1|TRBV12-3/TRBV12-4
TGTGCCAGCAGTTTAGATCCCGATTCGGGTGAGCAGTTCTTC
CASSLDPDSGEQFF
>-|-|TRBJ1-6|TRBV29-1
TGCAGCGTTGCACAGGGAGGGGACCACGAGCACCACTTT
CSVAQGGDHEHHF
>-|-|TRBJ2-5|TRBV2
TGTGCCAGCAGCGAAGAGGTTACCCCCCGCGGGACCCAGTACTTC
CASSEEVTPRGTQYF
>TRBD1|once|TRBJ1-2|TRBV24-1
TGTGCCACCAGTGATTCCCGGACAGGAGGCTATGGCTACACCTTC
CATSDSRTGGYGYTF
>-|many|TRBJ1-4|TRBV3-1
TGTGCCAGCAGCCAATGGAGTCCGGGCGGGGTGGAAAAACTGTTTTTT
CASSQWSPGGVEKLFF
>TRBD2|-|TRBJ2-1|TRBV5-6
TGTGCCAGCAGCTCGGGAGGGGGAGCGGGGGGGAACAATGAGCAGTTCTTC
CASSSGGGAGGNNEQFF
>-|once|TRBJ1-2|TRBV20-1
TGCAGTGCCGACGGGGGCTTGGCGAGCTACACCTTC
CSADGGLASYTF
>TRBD2|-|TRBJ2-7|TRBV7-2
TGTGCCAGCAGCTTAGCGGGACTAGCGGCGGTTCGAGAGTTC
CASSLAGLAAVREF
>-|few|TRBJ2-7|TRBV20-1
TGCAGTGCTAGTGGGGACTCCTCTCCCTACGAGCAGTACTTC
CSASGDSSPYEQYF
>-|once|TRBJ2-7|TRBV7-2
TGTGCCAGCAGCTTACACGGCAATGGCTACACCCTCGGTTTC
CASSLHGNGYTLGF
>TRBD2|many|TRBJ2-2|TRBV7-2
TGTGCCAGCAGCCCCTATCTCCCTAGCGGGGGTGTCACCGGGGAGCTGTTTTTT
CASSPYLPSGGVTGELFF
>TRBD1|-|TRBJ2-7|TRBV5-1
TGCGCCAGCAATGTTGGGGACAGCTACGAGCAGTACTTC
CASNVGDSYEQYF
>-|-|TRBJ1-5|TRBV7-8
TGTGCCAGCAGCACAGGAAATGACTATGAGCAGTACCATTTT
CASSTGNDYEQYHF
>TRBD1|-|TRBJ2-1|TRBV20-1
TGCAGTGCTAGACAGGGGGCAGGGGATTGGCCCCGCAATGAGCAGTTCTTC
CSARQGAGDWPRNEQFF
>-|-|TRBJ1-6|TRBV7-3
TGTGCCAGCAGCGTAGAGGACGCGGGTTCACCCCTCCACTTT
CASSVEDAGSPLHF
>TRBD1|-|TRBJ1-2|TRBV12-3/TRBV12-4
TGTGCCAGCAGTTCGCAGACAGGGGCGGACTATGGCTACACCTTC
CASSSQTGADYGYTF
>-|many|TRBJ1-1|TRBV19
TGTGCCAGTAGTATGTATCCTTTGAACACTGAAGCTTTCTTT
CASSMYPLNTEAFF
>-|-|TRBJ2-7|TRBV20-1
TGCAGTGCTAGCTATGCATCCCAGGGGCAGTACTTC
CSASYASQGQYF
>-|-|TRBJ2-7|TRBV7-2
-
CASSLGGENEQYFF
>TRBD1|-|TRBJ1-5|TRBV5-1
TGCGCCAGCAGCTCCTCGACAGGGGGGAGCAATCAGCCCCAGCATTTT
CASSSSTGGSNQPQHF
>-|-|TRBJ1-1|TRBV7-2
TGTGCCAGCAGCTTTCGCCCGGGTGAGACCCAGTACTTCTTT
CASSFRPGETQYFF
>-|-|TRBJ1-5|TRBV7-2
TGTGCCAGCAGAACTAGCGGAGAGACCCAGCACTTCGGGTTT
CASRTSGETQHFGF
>TRBD1|-|TRBJ1-2|TRBV11-2
TGTGCCAGCAGCAACAGGGGGCCTGGTGGCTATGGCTACACCTTC
CASSNRGPGGYGYTF
>TRBD2|many|TRBJ2-1|TRBV20-1
TGCAGTGCTAGATCGGAACTAGCGGGGGCCTGGGTACAATCTGAGCAGTTCTTC
CSARSELAGAWVQSEQFF
>-|-|TRBJ1-1|TRBV14
TGTGCCAGCAGCCGAAGCTATAGGGTAAACACTGAAGCTTTCTTT
CASSRSYRVNTEAFF
>-|-|TRBJ2-7|TRBV20-1
TGCAGTGCACCAGAATTTACCTACACTGAGTACTTC
CSAPEFTYTEYF
>-|few|TRBJ1-2|TRBV7-2
TGTGCCAGCAGCTTAACGGGGGGATACACCTTC
CASSLTGGYTF
>-|-|TRBJ2-7|TRBV29-1
TGCAGCGTCGGAAGTTTGGCCTCCTACGAGCAGTACTTC
CSVGSLASYEQYF
>TRBD1|-|TRBJ2-7|TRBV10-3
TGTGCCACCGTACCGAGCGGCAGGGGGCAGTACGAGCAGTACTTC
CATVPSGRGQYEQYF
>-|-|TRBJ2-7|TRBV12-3/TRBV12-4
TGTGCCAGCAGCCTAAGAACAGGGAACATGTTGGGATACGAGCAGTACTTC
CASSLRTGNMLGYEQYF
>-|-|TRBJ2-3|TRBV20-1
TGCAGTGTCGGCGTTCCAGGGGTCACAGATATGCAGTATTTT
CSVGVPGVTDMQYF
>TRBD1|many|TRBJ1-3|TRBV19
TGTGCCACTCTTCAAGTACCGGGACAGGGCATCTCTGGAAACACCATATATTTT
CATLQVPGQGISGNTIYF
>-|-|TRBJ1-6|TRBV6-2/TRBV6-3
TGTGCCAGCAGTTCGGGGGGTGCCCGTAGTTCACCCCTCCACTTT
CASSSGGARSSPLHF
>TRBD1|many|TRBJ1-5|TRBV5-5
TGTGCCAGCAGCCTCAGGGGGTCGGACGGCAATCAGCCCCAGCATTTT
CASSLRGSDGNQPQHF
>TRBD1|-|TRBJ1-6|TRBV20-1
TGCAGTCCAGGGGGTAATTCACCCCTCCACTTT
CSPGGNSPLHF
>TRBD2|few|TRBJ2-7|TRBV7-9
TGTGCCAGCAGCCACGGGGGGGTTGCCTCCTACGAGCAGTACTTC
CASSHGGVASYEQYF
>-|-|TRBJ2-1|TRBV24-1
TGTGCTAGAGATATGCGGGGGCCCGCCGGGCGAAGCAATGAGCAGTTCTTC
CARDMRGPAGRSNEQFF
>-|-|TRBJ1-4|TRBV2
TGTGCCAGCAGTTTGACCAGCTCCTACGAGCAGTACTTCTTT
CASSLTSSYEQYFF
>TRBD1|-|TRBJ1-2|TRBV10-2
TGCGCCAGCAGTTCGGGACAGGGCTACTTCGACTATGGCTACACCTTC
CASSSGQGYFDYGYTF
>TRBD1|many|TRBJ1-2|TRBV5-1
TGCGCCAGCATGAGGCAAAGCAGGGGGCGAAACTATGGCTACACCTTC
CASMRQSRGRNYGYTF
>-|-|TRBJ1-2|TRBV14
TGTGCCAGCAGCCCACGCAGCGGGAATTATCCCTACCCCTTC
CASSPRSGNYPYPF
>TRBD2|-|TRBJ2-5|TRBV7-2
TGTGCCAGCAGCTCCGCCACCCGGGGGGGGGGGACCACGTACTTC
CASSSATRGGGTTYF
>-|-|TRBJ2-7|TRBV7-3
TGCGCCAGCAGCTTGGAGGGAGTGGGCGAGCAGTACTTC
CASSLEGVGEQYF
>TRBD1|-|TRBJ2-7|TRBV6-2/TRBV6-3
TGTGCCAGCAGTTACGGGGCGGGACAGGGGACCGACGAGCAGTACTTC
CASSYGAGQGTDEQYF
>-|-|TRBJ2-5|TRBV7-2
TGTGCCAGCAGACCCCGCGGGGAAGGGCCCCACCACTTTTACTTC
CASRPRGEGPHHFYF
>-|-|TRBJ2-3|TRBV2
TGTGCCAGCAGCTGCGCGACTCCGGGGGCCGCACTGTATTTC
CASSCATPGAALYF
>-|-|TRBJ1-6|TRBV7-4
TGTGCCAGCAGCTTATGTGGGGGAATGTGGGCGGCCGGGTCACCCCTCCACTTT
CASSLCGGMWAAGSPLHF
>-|-|TRBJ1-6|TRBV7-2
TGTGCCAGCAGCCAAGCAACGGACAGAGGAAGTTCGCCCCTCCACTTT
CASSQATDRGSSPLHF